This T cell receptor beta chain came from a study of T cell repertoires in cytomegalovirus infection. Study as a whole: In public TCR beta signatures, there were indications of both CMV infection and matching HLA type. Study-level points and caveats: In two of eight donors, the top clonotype was HLA-C-restricted CMV-specific. Carriers of CMV and the relevant HLA type were discriminated by public TCR beta frequency.

Concerning this clonotype: Its antigen is not identified. This may be a read error: a much more frequent sequence differs by one nucleotide.

Germline V CDR1 and CDR2: LNHDA, SQIVND (reference sequence). The CDR3 runs to 15 residues. The V end was cut by 7 bases, the J end by 4 bases, with 19 bases between. MiXCR, applied by TCRdb to the reads, yields one record per CDR3 protein. Counted here are under 850,000 distinct CDR3 sequences, under 40% occurring once; the ten biggest clones make up around 3%. The source is a human donor in good health (CMV status not recorded). Some clones in this sample may be carry-over from other donors' samples. The sequencing sample was made of PBMCs. This chain uses TRBV19 with TRBJ1-1; maybe TRBD1 (6 bases). CDR3 region: CASIPHRVVPTEAFF. CDR3 in DNA: TGTGCCAGTATTCCCCACAGGGTAGTCCCCACTGAAGCTTTCTTT.